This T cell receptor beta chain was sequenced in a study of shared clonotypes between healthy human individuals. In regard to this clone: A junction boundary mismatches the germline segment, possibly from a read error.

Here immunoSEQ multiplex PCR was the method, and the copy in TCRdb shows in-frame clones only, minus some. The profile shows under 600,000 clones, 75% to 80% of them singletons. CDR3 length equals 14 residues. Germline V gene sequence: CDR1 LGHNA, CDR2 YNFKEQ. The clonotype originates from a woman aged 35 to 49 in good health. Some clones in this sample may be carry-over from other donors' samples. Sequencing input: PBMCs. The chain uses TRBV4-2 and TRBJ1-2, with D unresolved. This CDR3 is CANSQVPDYYGYTF. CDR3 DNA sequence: TGTGCCAACAGCCAAGTTCCGGACTACTATGGCTACACCTTC.